The 10 T cell receptor beta chains presented below share a single source sample, sequenced in a study of CD8+ T cells in alopecia areata. Documented treatment: oral pan-JAK inhibitor, 5-10 mg twice daily. Once RNA had been extracted, it was reverse transcribed into cDNA to act as the sequencing template. Assay used: immunoSEQ multiplex PCR; TCRdb lists only in-frame clones, some missing. The data contain some 190,000 clones, around 65% of them singletons. The material was CD4+ T cells sorted from blood, obtained at approximately week 44, from a patient treated with tofacitinib. These receptors were obtained from a human donor with alopecia areata.

The gene calls are TRBV7-2 and TRBJ1-2, with 7 bases that match TRBD1. V lost 1 base, J lost 1 base, and 6 bases stayed unmatched. Germline loops: CDR1 SGHTA, CDR2 FQGNSA. The CDR3 is 16 amino acids. The CDR3 nucleotides are TGTGCCAGCAGCTTAGAGGGACGGGACAGTAACTATGGCTACACCTTC. It specifies CASSLEGRDSNYGYTF.

This clone showed up just once. The chain links TRBV12-5 to TRBJ2-1; 8 nucleotides line up with TRBD2. This CDR3 has 14 residues. Germline CDR1 and CDR2: LGHNT and FRNRAP. J gave up 4 bases and V 5 bases, and 4 bases lay outside the gene matches. CDR3 in amino acids: CASGLGTSYNEQFF. DNA of the CDR3: TGTGCTAGTGGTCTCGGGACTAGTTACAATGAGCAGTTCTTC.

V and J are TRBV30 and TRBJ1-3; maybe TRBD1 (6 bases). The germline V and J ends were trimmed by 1 base and 8 bases, with 9 bases remaining between them. The CDR3 loop spans 12 amino acids. CDR1 is GTSNPN and CDR2 is SVGIG in the germline V gene (reference sequence). The CDR3 DNA sequence: TGTGCCTGGAGTGGAGGGGGATACACCATATATTTT. This sequence encodes CAWSGGGYTIYF. Based on the CDR3 plus reference TRBV30 and TRBJ1-3, the full variable domain is SQTIHQWPATLVQPVGSPLSLECTVEGTSNPNLYWYRQAAGRGLQLLFYSVGIGQISSEVPQNLSASRPQDRQFILSSKKLLLSDSGFYLCAWSGGGYTIYFGEGSWLTVV.

The chain has TRBV18 and TRBJ1-4; TRBD1 matches 9 bases. With 3 bases clipped from V and 7 bases from J, the junction kept 9 bases outside the gene matches. CDR3 length: 16 residues. The germline CDR1 and CDR2 sequences are KGHSH and LQKENI. As DNA, the CDR3 is TGTGCCAGCTCACCGGTTACCGACAGGGGGGGTGAAAAACTGTTTTTT. It is translated as CASSPVTDRGGEKLFF.

This clone came up once. The chain employs TRBV30 and TRBJ1-2; no clear D. CDR1 is GTSNPN and CDR2 is SVGIG in the germline V gene (reference sequence). CDR3 length equals 13 residues. V shed 8 bases and J shed 0 bases, with 13 bases lying between them. CDR3 residues: CAGEAGANYGYTF. The CDR3 nucleotides are TGTGCCGGGGAGGCAGGCGCTAACTATGGCTACACCTTC. Full variable domain (rest looked up from reference TRBV30 and TRBJ1-2): SQTIHQWPATLVQPVGSPLSLECTVEGTSNPNLYWYRQAAGRGLQLLFYSVGIGQISSEVPQNLSASRPQDRQFILSSKKLLLSDSGFYLCAGEAGANYGYTFGSGTRLTVV.

This chain joins TRBV25-1 and TRBJ2-6; D unclear. Per germline, CDR1 MGHDK and CDR2 SYGVNS. The CDR3 totals 14 residues. V shed 5 bases and J shed 0 bases, with 5 bases lying between them. The CDR3: CASSPDSGANVLTF. The DNA of the CDR3 is TGTGCCAGCAGTCCTGACTCTGGGGCCAACGTCCTGACTTTC.

The chain employs TRBV7-8 and TRBJ2-7, with D perhaps matching TRBD1 (5 bases). The CDR3 covers 13 residues. V lost 5 bases, J lost 5 bases, and 13 bases lay in between. Germline-derived CDR1 and CDR2 are SGHVS and FQNEAQ. The CDR3 region has the DNA TGTGCCAGCAGCCCCCCGACAGATGACGAGCAGTACTTC. Translating gives CASSPPTDDEQYF. The full variable domain, in which reference TRBV7-8 and TRBJ2-7 provide the parts outside the CDR3, is GAGVSQSPRYKVAKRGQDVALRCDPISGHVSLFWYQQALGQGPEFLTYFQNEAQLDKSGLPSDRFFAERPEGSVSTLKIQRTQQEDSAVYLCASSPPTDDEQYFGPGTRLTVT.

In nucleotides, the CDR3 is TGTGCCAGCAGACCGCCGGGGCAGCTCTACACCTTC. Protein sequence: CASRPPGQLYTF. This chain uses TRBV6-6 with TRBJ1-2; TRBD1 might be the D (5 bases). Germline loops: CDR1 MNHNY, CDR2 SVGAGI (reference sequence). This CDR3 comprises 12 residues. V was pared by 6 bases and J by 10 bases, with 15 bases between.

This clone was seen a handful of times. CDR3 in DNA: TGTGCCAGCAGCCAGACTAGCGGGGGGGCCTGGAATGAGCAGTTCTTC. Encoded protein: CASSQTSGGAWNEQFF. The chain links TRBV13 to TRBJ2-1; 14 bases line up with TRBD2. Germline CDR1 reads PRHDT; CDR2 reads FYEKMQ (reference sequence). The CDR3 totals 16 residues. Trimming at V came to 5 bases and at J to 7 bases, leaving 7 bases not matched to a gene. Full variable domain (missing parts from reference TRBV13 and TRBJ2-1): AAGVIQSPRHLIKEKRETATLKCYPIPRHDTVYWYQQGPGQDPQFLISFYEKMQSDKGSIPDRFSAQQFSDYHSELNMSSLELGDSALYFCASSQTSGGAWNEQFFGPGTRLTVL.

The chain combines TRBV7-2 with TRBJ2-1; no reliable D call. V dropped 5 bases and J dropped 9 bases, with 11 bases sitting between them. CDR3 length: 12 residues. Germline lookup yields CDR1 SGHTA and CDR2 FQGNSA. The CDR3 here is CASSPSSLEQFF. In DNA form, the CDR3 reads TGTGCCAGCAGCCCCAGTTCACTTGAGCAGTTCTTC.